A selection of T cell receptor beta chains follows, all from one sample in a study of blood T cells in healthy people across ages. One entry per CDR3 protein, called by TCRdb with MiXCR from the 5' RACE reads. The data hold 700,000 to 850,000 distinct CDR3 sequences, with less than 70% observed a single time. Sequencing input: blood. The receptors stem from an elderly man in good health. Each CDR3 is given with its conserved first and last residue. Each record gives: J gene, D gene, V gene, clone size, CDR3 protein, CDR3 DNA. D genes are given only for firm matches. The size of a clone is reported for some rows only, either as once, few or many, or as a class for expanded clones.

J: TRBJ1-3
D: TRBD1
V: TRBV6-5
size: NA
CDR3: CASSYSRGPGRSGNTIYF
DNA: TGTGCCAGCAGTTACTCGAGGGGGCCGGGCCGCTCTGGAAACACCATATATTTT

J: TRBJ2-7
D: NA
V: TRBV9
size: NA
CDR3: CASSSGDSNDEQYF
DNA: TGTGCCAGCAGTTCGGGTGACTCCAATGACGAGCAGTACTTC

J: TRBJ2-1
D: TRBD1
V: TRBV7-9
size: NA
CDR3: CASSFGTGILNEQFF
DNA: TGTGCCAGCAGCTTCGGGACAGGGATTCTCAATGAGCAGTTCTTC

J: TRBJ2-7
D: NA
V: TRBV6-5
size: NA
CDR3: CASSYRRTGAYEQYF
DNA: TGTGCCAGCAGTTACCGTCGGACTGGGGCGTACGAGCAGTACTTC

J: TRBJ1-2
D: NA
V: TRBV27
size: NA
CDR3: CASSLLLGSTNSPYGYTF
DNA: TGTGCCAGCAGTTTATTGTTGGGCAGCACCAATTCACCCTATGGCTACACCTTC

J: TRBJ2-3
D: NA
V: TRBV12-3/TRBV12-4
size: few
CDR3: CASSPPGVNTQYF
DNA: TGTGCCAGCAGTCCCCCGGGGGTAAATACGCAGTATTTT

J: TRBJ2-1
D: NA
V: TRBV29-1
size: few
CDR3: CSVEDGQGDEQFF
DNA: TGCAGCGTTGAAGATGGGCAGGGTGATGAGCAGTTCTTC

J: TRBJ1-1
D: NA
V: TRBV5-1
size: NA
CDR3: CASTGIQENTEAFF
DNA: TGCGCCAGCACCGGAATACAGGAGAACACTGAAGCTTTCTTT

J: TRBJ2-5
D: NA
V: TRBV30
size: NA
CDR3: CAWRPRGEQETQYF
DNA: TGTGCCTGGAGGCCGCGGGGAGAGCAAGAGACCCAGTACTTC

J: TRBJ1-1
D: NA
V: TRBV18
size: few
CDR3: CASSPVDGGDAEAFF
DNA: TGTGCCAGCTCACCTGTGGACGGGGGGGACGCTGAAGCTTTCTTT

J: TRBJ2-3
D: TRBD2
V: TRBV6-2/TRBV6-3
size: NA
CDR3: CASSKGTSGRPDTQYF
DNA: TGTGCCAGCAGTAAGGGGACTAGCGGGAGGCCAGATACGCAGTATTTT

J: TRBJ2-5
D: TRBD2
V: TRBV3-1
size: NA
CDR3: CASSPKVRLAETQYF
DNA: TGTGCCAGCAGCCCCAAGGTGAGACTAGCGGAGACCCAGTACTTC

J: TRBJ1-5
D: NA
V: TRBV2
size: NA
CDR3: CASSSTWGGNQPQHF
DNA: TGTGCCAGCAGTTCGACTTGGGGCGGCAATCAGCCCCAGCATTTT

J: TRBJ1-2
D: NA
V: TRBV6-5
size: NA
CDR3: CASSPLTSYGYTF
DNA: TGTGCCAGCAGCCCACTGACCAGCTATGGCTACACCTTC

J: TRBJ2-1
D: TRBD2
V: TRBV6-6
size: once
CDR3: CASTRTSSGRFHNEQFF
DNA: TGTGCCAGCACTAGGACTTCTAGCGGGAGGTTTCACAATGAGCAGTTCTTC

J: TRBJ2-7
D: TRBD2
V: TRBV3-1
size: few
CDR3: CASSQRGAYEQYF
DNA: TGTGCCAGCAGCCAACGGGGGGCCTACGAGCAGTACTTC

J: TRBJ2-2
D: TRBD2
V: TRBV7-2
size: few
CDR3: CASSLRLAKAGELFF
DNA: TGTGCCAGCAGCTTACGACTAGCCAAGGCCGGGGAGCTGTTTTTT

J: TRBJ2-7
D: NA
V: TRBV13
size: few
CDR3: CASSLGEVTYEQYF
DNA: TGTGCCAGCAGCTTAGGCGAGGTCACTTACGAGCAGTACTTC

J: TRBJ2-4
D: NA
V: TRBV12-3/TRBV12-4
size: once
CDR3: CASSLNRSKYGQYF
DNA: TGTGCCAGCAGTTTAAACAGGTCCAAATACGGGCAGTACTTC

J: TRBJ2-3
D: NA
V: TRBV7-3
size: NA
CDR3: CASSLTTVGSSTQYF
DNA: TGTGCCAGCAGCTTAACAACGGTCGGGAGTAGTACGCAGTATTTT

J: TRBJ2-3
D: TRBD1
V: TRBV7-2
size: NA
CDR3: CASSPVGQGRTDTQYF
DNA: TGTGCCAGCAGCCCGGTGGGACAGGGACGGACAGATACGCAGTATTTT

J: TRBJ2-7
D: NA
V: TRBV7-2
size: NA
CDR3: CASSSGAASYNEQYF
DNA: TGTGCCAGCAGCTCTGGGGCGGCAAGTTACAATGAGCAGTACTTC

J: TRBJ1-5
D: NA
V: TRBV28
size: NA
CDR3: CASTLGGQPQHF
DNA: TGTGCCAGCACCTTAGGCGGTCAGCCCCAGCATTTT

J: TRBJ1-2
D: NA
V: TRBV3-1
size: few
CDR3: CASTAGGGYTF
DNA: TGTGCCAGCACCGCCGGGGGTGGCTACACCTTC

J: TRBJ2-7
D: NA
V: TRBV12-3/TRBV12-4
size: few
CDR3: CAAARSTKNYEQYF
DNA: TGTGCTGCGGCGCGGAGTACGAAAAACTACGAGCAGTACTTC

J: TRBJ2-1
D: TRBD1
V: TRBV7-8
size: few
CDR3: CASSTDRERHNEQFF
DNA: TGTGCCAGCAGCACCGACAGGGAGCGGCACAATGAGCAGTTCTTC

J: TRBJ2-1
D: NA
V: TRBV9
size: few
CDR3: CASSVTLAAGDYNEQFF
DNA: TGTGCCAGCAGCGTCACCTTAGCGGCTGGGGACTACAATGAGCAGTTCTTC

J: TRBJ2-7
D: NA
V: TRBV5-1
size: NA
CDR3: CASSPLGTPIPYEQYF
DNA: TGCGCCAGCAGCCCCCTGGGGACACCAATCCCCTACGAGCAGTACTTC

J: TRBJ2-1
D: NA
V: TRBV20-1
size: NA
CDR3: CSARDANEQFF
DNA: TGCAGTGCTAGAGATGCCAATGAGCAGTTCTTC

J: TRBJ2-7
D: TRBD2
V: TRBV5-1
size: NA
CDR3: CASSLAGEEQYF
DNA: TGCGCCAGCAGCTTAGCGGGAGAGGAGCAGTACTTC

J: TRBJ2-3
D: TRBD2
V: TRBV5-4
size: NA
CDR3: CASSLSSGTPHRDAYF
DNA: TGTGCCAGCAGCTTGTCCAGCGGGACCCCGCACAGAGACGCGTATTTT

J: TRBJ1-6
D: NA
V: TRBV27
size: NA
CDR3: CASSFGGQDSPLHF
DNA: TGTGCCAGCAGTTTCGGGGGGCAGGATTCACCCCTCCACTTT

J: TRBJ2-7
D: NA
V: TRBV12-3/TRBV12-4
size: NA
CDR3: CASSFGNGPYEQYF
DNA: TGTGCCAGCAGTTTCGGGAATGGCCCCTACGAGCAGTACTTC

J: TRBJ2-6
D: NA
V: TRBV20-1
size: NA
CDR3: CSARDHLGYSGANVLTF
DNA: TGCAGTGCTAGAGATCACCTGGGGTACTCTGGGGCCAACGTCCTGACTTTC

J: TRBJ2-3
D: TRBD2
V: TRBV20-1
size: NA
CDR3: CSARGSSGKTAYF
DNA: TGCAGTGCTAGAGGGTCTAGCGGGAAAACGGCGTATTTT

J: TRBJ2-3
D: NA
V: TRBV27
size: NA
CDR3: CASSLSRRADTQYF
DNA: TGTGCCAGCAGTTTAAGTAGGAGGGCAGATACGCAGTATTTT

J: TRBJ2-1
D: TRBD2
V: TRBV2
size: NA
CDR3: CASRTGTSGVTYNEQFF
DNA: TGTGCCAGCAGAACCGGGACTAGCGGGGTTACCTACAATGAGCAGTTCTTC

J: TRBJ2-7
D: NA
V: TRBV5-1
size: NA
CDR3: CASRREEGYEQYF
DNA: TGCGCCAGCAGACGCGAGGAGGGATACGAGCAGTACTTC

J: TRBJ2-2
D: NA
V: TRBV29-1
size: once
CDR3: CSVKLEGHTGELFF
DNA: TGCAGCGTGAAACTAGAGGGGCACACCGGGGAGCTGTTTTTT

J: TRBJ1-5
D: NA
V: TRBV28
size: NA
CDR3: CASSWGGQPQHF
DNA: TGTGCCAGCAGTTGGGGGGGTCAGCCCCAGCATTTT

J: TRBJ1-5
D: TRBD1
V: TRBV7-2
size: NA
CDR3: CASSLAVQGAGQPQHF
DNA: TGTGCCAGCAGCTTAGCGGTACAGGGGGCAGGTCAGCCCCAGCATTTT

J: TRBJ2-7
D: TRBD1
V: TRBV4-2
size: NA
CDR3: CASSQDGTASSYEQYF
DNA: TGTGCCAGCAGCCAAGATGGGACAGCGAGCTCCTACGAGCAGTACTTC

J: TRBJ2-3
D: NA
V: TRBV24-1
size: NA
CDR3: CATRSPGVTDTQYF
DNA: TGTGCCACCAGGTCTCCAGGGGTCACAGATACGCAGTATTTT

J: TRBJ2-1
D: NA
V: TRBV25-1
size: few
CDR3: CASSRLRGGDNEQFF
DNA: TGTGCCAGCAGCCGACTCAGGGGAGGGGATAATGAGCAGTTCTTC

J: TRBJ2-3
D: TRBD2
V: TRBV5-1
size: NA
CDR3: CASSLAVSGSGPDTQYF
DNA: TGCGCCAGCAGCTTGGCGGTGAGCGGGAGTGGACCAGATACGCAGTATTTT

J: TRBJ2-3
D: NA
V: TRBV6-5
size: NA
CDR3: CASTQNPDGSDTQYF
DNA: TGTGCCAGCACCCAGAACCCGGATGGGTCCGATACGCAGTATTTT

J: TRBJ2-7
D: NA
V: TRBV9
size: NA
CDR3: CASSVPAWGTAYEQYF
DNA: TGTGCCAGCAGCGTTCCCGCATGGGGGACCGCCTACGAGCAGTACTTC

J: TRBJ1-4
D: NA
V: TRBV2
size: NA
CDR3: CASSEWAPGEKLFF
DNA: TGTGCCAGCAGTGAATGGGCCCCTGGGGAAAAACTGTTTTTT

J: TRBJ2-5
D: NA
V: TRBV20-1
size: NA
CDR3: CSAVRGGETQYF
DNA: TGCAGTGCTGTCAGGGGGGGAGAGACCCAGTACTTC

J: TRBJ2-4
D: TRBD2
V: TRBV13
size: NA
CDR3: CACSILAGGPLAKNIQYF
DNA: TGTGCCTGCAGCATCCTAGCGGGAGGGCCTTTGGCCAAAAACATTCAGTACTTC

J: TRBJ2-7
D: TRBD2
V: TRBV9
size: few
CDR3: CASSAGLGITYEQYF
DNA: TGTGCCAGCAGCGCGGGACTAGGGATTACCTACGAGCAGTACTTC

J: TRBJ2-7
D: NA
V: TRBV27
size: NA
CDR3: CASSPASGRGSYEQYF
DNA: TGTGCCAGCAGTCCCGCCTCAGGCAGGGGCTCCTACGAGCAGTACTTC

J: TRBJ2-5
D: NA
V: TRBV4-2
size: NA
CDR3: CASSPEAETQYF
DNA: TGTGCCAGCAGCCCGGAGGCGGAGACCCAGTACTTC

J: TRBJ1-5
D: NA
V: TRBV2
size: few
CDR3: CASSDSLGLHAPQHF
DNA: TGTGCCAGCAGTGATAGTCTGGGGCTGCATGCGCCCCAGCATTTT

J: TRBJ2-1
D: NA
V: TRBV7-2
size: NA
CDR3: CASSVTGTAHNEQFF
DNA: TGTGCCAGCAGCGTCACCGGGACTGCACACAATGAGCAGTTCTTC

J: TRBJ2-3
D: NA
V: TRBV19
size: NA
CDR3: CASSIRGGTQYF
DNA: TGTGCCAGTAGTATCCGTGGAGGTACGCAGTATTTT

J: TRBJ2-1
D: TRBD2
V: TRBV25-1
size: NA
CDR3: CASSEWGSGREEQFF
DNA: TGTGCCAGCAGTGAATGGGGTAGCGGGAGAGAGGAGCAGTTCTTC